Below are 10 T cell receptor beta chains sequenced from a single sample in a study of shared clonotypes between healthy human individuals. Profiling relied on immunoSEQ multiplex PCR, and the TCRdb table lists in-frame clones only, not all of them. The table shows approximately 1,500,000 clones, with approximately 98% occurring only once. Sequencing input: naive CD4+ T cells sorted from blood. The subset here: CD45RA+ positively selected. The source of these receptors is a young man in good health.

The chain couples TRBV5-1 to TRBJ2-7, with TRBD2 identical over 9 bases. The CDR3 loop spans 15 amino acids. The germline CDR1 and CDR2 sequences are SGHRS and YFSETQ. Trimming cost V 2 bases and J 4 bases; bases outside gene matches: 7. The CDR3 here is CASSFRSGSSYEQYF. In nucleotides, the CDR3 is TGCGCCAGCAGCTTCCGTAGCGGGAGCTCGTACGAGCAGTACTTC.

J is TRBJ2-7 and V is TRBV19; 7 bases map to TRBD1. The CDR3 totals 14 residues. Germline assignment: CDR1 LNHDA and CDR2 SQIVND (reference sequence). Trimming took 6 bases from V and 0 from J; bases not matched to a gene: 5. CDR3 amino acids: CASRARDSSYEQYF. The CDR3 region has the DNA TGTGCCAGTAGGGCCCGGGACAGCTCCTACGAGCAGTACTTC.

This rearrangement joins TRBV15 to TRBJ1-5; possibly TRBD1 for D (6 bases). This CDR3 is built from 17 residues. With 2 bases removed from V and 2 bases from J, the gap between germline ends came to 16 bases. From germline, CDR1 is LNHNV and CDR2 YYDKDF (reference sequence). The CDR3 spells CATSRWGRVHGNQPQHF. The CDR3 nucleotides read TGTGCCACCAGCAGATGGGGGCGGGTACACGGCAATCAGCCCCAGCATTTT. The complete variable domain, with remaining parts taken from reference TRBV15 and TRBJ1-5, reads DAMVIQNPRYQVTQFGKPVTLSCSQTLNHNVMYWYQQKSSQAPKLLFHYYDKDFNNEADTPDNFQSRRPNTSFCFLDIRSPGLGDTAMYLCATSRWGRVHGNQPQHFGDGTRLSIL.

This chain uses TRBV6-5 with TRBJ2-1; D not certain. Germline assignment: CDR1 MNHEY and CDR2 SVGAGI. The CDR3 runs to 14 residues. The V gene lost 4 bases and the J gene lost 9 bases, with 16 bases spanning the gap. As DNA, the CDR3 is TGTGCCAGCAGTTCACTCTCCCCTAGAACTGAGCAGTTCTTC. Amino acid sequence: CASSSLSPRTEQFF.

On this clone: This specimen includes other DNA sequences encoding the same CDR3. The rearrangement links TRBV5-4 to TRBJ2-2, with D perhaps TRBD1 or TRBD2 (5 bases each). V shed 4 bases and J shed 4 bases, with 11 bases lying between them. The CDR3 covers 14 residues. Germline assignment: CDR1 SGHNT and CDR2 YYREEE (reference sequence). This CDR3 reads CASSLQGPTGELFF. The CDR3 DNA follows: TGTGCCAGCAGCCTTCAGGGACCCACCGGGGAGCTGTTTTTT.

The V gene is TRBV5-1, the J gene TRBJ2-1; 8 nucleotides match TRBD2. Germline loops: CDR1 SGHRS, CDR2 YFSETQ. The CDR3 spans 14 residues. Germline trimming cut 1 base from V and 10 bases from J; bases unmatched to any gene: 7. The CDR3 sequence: CASSLRPSGQEQFF. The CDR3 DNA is TGCGCCAGCAGCTTGCGGCCTAGCGGGCAGGAGCAGTTCTTC.

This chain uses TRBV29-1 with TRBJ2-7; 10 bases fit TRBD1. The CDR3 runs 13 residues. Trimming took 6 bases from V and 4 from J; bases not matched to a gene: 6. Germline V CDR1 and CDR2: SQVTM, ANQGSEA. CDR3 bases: TGCAGCGTCGCCGGGACAGGGGTTTACGAGCAGTACTTC. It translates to CSVAGTGVYEQYF.

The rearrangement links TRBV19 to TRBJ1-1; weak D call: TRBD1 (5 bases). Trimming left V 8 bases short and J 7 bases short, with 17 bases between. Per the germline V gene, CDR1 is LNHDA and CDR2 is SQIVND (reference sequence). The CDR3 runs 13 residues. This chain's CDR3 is CASSLVGGFEAFF. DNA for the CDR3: TGTGCCAGTTCTTTGGTTGGGGGGTTTGAAGCTTTCTTT.

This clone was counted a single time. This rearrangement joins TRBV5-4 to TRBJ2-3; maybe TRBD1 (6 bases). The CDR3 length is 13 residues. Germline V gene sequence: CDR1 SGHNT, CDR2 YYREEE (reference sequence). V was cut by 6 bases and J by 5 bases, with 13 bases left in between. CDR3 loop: CASNPTQGDTQYF. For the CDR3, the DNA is TGTGCCAGCAACCCCACACAGGGAGATACGCAGTATTTT. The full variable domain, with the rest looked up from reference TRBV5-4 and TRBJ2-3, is ETGVTQSPTHLIKTRGQQVTLRCSSQSGHNTVSWYQQALGQGPQFIFQYYREEENGRGNFPPRFSGLQFPNYSSELNVNALELDDSALYLCASNPTQGDTQYFGPGTRLTVL.

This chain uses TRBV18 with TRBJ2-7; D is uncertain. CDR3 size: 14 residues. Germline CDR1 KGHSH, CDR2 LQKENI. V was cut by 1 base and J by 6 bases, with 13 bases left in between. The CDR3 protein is CASSPQELLGEQYF. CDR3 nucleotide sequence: TGTGCCAGCTCACCACAAGAACTGCTGGGCGAGCAGTACTTC. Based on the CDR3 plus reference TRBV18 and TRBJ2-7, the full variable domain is NAGVMQNPRHLVRRRGQEARLRCSPMKGHSHVYWYRQLPEEGLKFMVYLQKENIIDESGMPKERFSAEFPKEGPSILRIQQVVRGDSAAYFCASSPQELLGEQYFGPGTRLTVT.